The 17 T cell receptor beta chains in this list originate from one sample, sequenced in a study of blood T cell repertoires in COVID-19. Generated by immunoSEQ multiplex PCR, the TCRdb table keeps only in-frame clones and is missing some. Here the sample spans around 140,000 clones, around 86% being singletons. Sequenced input: peripheral blood. The receptors derive from a human donor in a cohort sampled during active COVID-19.

The chain uses TRBV9 and TRBJ2-1; TRBD1 agrees at 7 bases. CDR1 is SGDLS, CDR2 YYNGEE, per germline. The CDR3 contains 14 residues. The J segment lost 5 bases and the V segment lost 2 bases, leaving 4 bases of the junction unmatched. CDR3 sequence reads: CASSVRGTDNEQFF. In DNA form, the CDR3 reads TGTGCCAGCAGCGTTAGGGGGACAGACAATGAGCAGTTCTTC.

This chain uses TRBV7-9 with TRBJ1-4; D not certain. This CDR3 has 15 residues. CDR1 and CDR2 from the germline V gene are SEHNR and FQNEAQ (reference sequence). The ends were cut back, 7 bases at V and 3 bases at J, with 15 bases in the middle. DNA for the CDR3: TGTGCCAGCACATCCACGAGTGGGCCTAATGAAAAACTGTTTTTT. Its translation: CASTSTSGPNEKLFF.

The CDR3 bases are TGTGCCAGCAGTCCTCGGACAGGGCCGAGGGGCGCTGAAGCTTTCTTT. Residues: CASSPRTGPRGAEAFF. The V call is TRBV28, the J call TRBJ1-1; 8 bases line up with TRBD1. CDR1 and CDR2 from the germline V gene are MDHEN and SYDVKM. After removal of 5 bases from V and 6 bases from J, the junction contained 14 bases not matched to a gene. CDR3 length: 16 residues.

This clone was counted a few times. The chain has TRBV9 and TRBJ2-1; TRBD1 matches 11 bases. The germline V gene encodes CDR1 SGDLS and CDR2 YYNGEE. The CDR3 covers 16 residues. With 0 bases clipped from V and 7 bases from J, the junction kept 6 bases outside the gene matches. CDR3 protein: CASSVAGTGGWNEQFF. CDR3 bases: TGTGCCAGCAGCGTAGCCGGGACAGGGGGTTGGAATGAGCAGTTCTTC.

The V gene is TRBV6-5, the J gene TRBJ1-5, with 12 bases aligning to TRBD1. The CDR3 is 14 amino acids. The trim removed 5 bases at V and 6 bases at J, leaving 2 bases unmatched. Germline-derived CDR1 and CDR2 are MNHEY and SVGAGI. CDR3 amino acids: CASSRDRGRQPQHF. CDR3 DNA sequence: TGTGCCAGCAGTAGGGACAGGGGGCGTCAGCCCCAGCATTTT.

V gene TRBV6-5 combines with J gene TRBJ2-1, with TRBD2 identical over 7 bases. Trimming removed 3 bases from V and 4 bases from J; junction bases left unmatched: 3. The CDR3 sequence is 14 residues long. Germline V lookup: CDR1 MNHEY, CDR2 SVGAGI. DNA for the CDR3: TGTGCCAGCAGTTATTCGGGGGGATACAATGAGCAGTTCTTC. It specifies CASSYSGGYNEQFF.

The gene calls are TRBV5-4 and TRBJ1-1; no definite D call. The CDR3 has 12 amino acids. V lost 4 bases, J lost 6 bases, and 10 bases lay in between. The germline V gene encodes CDR1 SGHNT and CDR2 YYREEE (reference sequence). The CDR3 DNA reads as TGTGCCAGCAGCGTCGACGGAGCTGAAGCTTTCTTT. It yields the protein CASSVDGAEAFF. Full variable domain (rest looked up from reference TRBV5-4 and TRBJ1-1): ETGVTQSPTHLIKTRGQQVTLRCSSQSGHNTVSWYQQALGQGPQFIFQYYREEENGRGNFPPRFSGLQFPNYSSELNVNALELDDSALYLCASSVDGAEAFFGQGTRLTVV.

This chain connects TRBV6-1 to TRBJ2-7; 7 bases map to TRBD2. The junction had 8 bases not matched to a gene; V was cut back by 6 bases and J by 3 bases. CDR1 MNHNS and CDR2 SASEGT come from the germline V gene. The CDR3 extends over 14 amino acids. CDR3: CASRGGPGRYEQYF. CDR3 nucleotide sequence: TGTGCCAGCAGGGGAGGGCCAGGGCGCTACGAGCAGTACTTC.

V usage is TRBV11-3 and J usage is TRBJ2-2; 10 nucleotides agree with TRBD2. The V segment lost 1 base and the J segment 6 bases; nucleotides outside the gene matches: 5. Germline CDR1 SGHNT, CDR2 YENEEA. The CDR3 runs to 16 residues. The CDR3 reads CASSLGAGGPSGELFF. The CDR3, as DNA: TGTGCCAGCAGCTTAGGAGCGGGAGGGCCGTCCGGGGAGCTGTTTTTT. Filled out from reference TRBV11-3 and TRBJ2-2, the complete variable domain reads EAGVVQSPRYKIIEKKQPVAFWCNPISGHNTLYWYLQNLGQGPELLIRYENEEAVDDSQLPKDRFSAERLKGVDSTLKIQPAELGDSAVYLCASSLGAGGPSGELFFGEGSRLTVL.

The chain has TRBV6-5 and TRBJ2-1; 7 bases map to TRBD1. Per the germline V gene, CDR1 is MNHEY and CDR2 is SVGAGI. The CDR3 extends over 13 amino acids. After removal of 5 bases from V and 14 bases from J, the junction contained 12 bases not matched to a gene. Here the CDR3 reads CASSSDRDRVEFF. Here the CDR3 DNA reads TGTGCCAGCAGTAGTGACAGGGATCGAGTCGAGTTCTTC.

This chain joins TRBV19 and TRBJ2-5; 9 bases fit TRBD2. CDR3 length equals 14 residues. CDR1 LNHDA and CDR2 SQIVND come from the germline V gene (reference sequence). The V segment lost 5 bases and the J segment 5 bases; nucleotides outside the gene matches: 6. The CDR3 loop reads CASSLRLAAETQYF. CDR3 in DNA: TGTGCCAGTAGTCTCCGACTAGCGGCGGAGACCCAGTACTTC.

The chain carries TRBV7-2 and TRBJ1-5, with TRBD1 matching 8 bases. The junction had 3 bases not matched to a gene; V was cut back by 4 bases and J by 4 bases. The V gene's germline CDR1 is SGHTA and CDR2 FQGNSA. The CDR3 is 14 amino acids. The CDR3 nucleotides read TGTGCCAGCAGCTCGCGGACAGGGAATCAGCCCCAGCATTTT. Amino acids: CASSSRTGNQPQHF.

The rearrangement uses TRBV27 and TRBJ2-2, with 10 bases fitting TRBD2. The germline CDR1 and CDR2 sequences are MNHEY and SMNVEV (reference sequence). V trimming: 6 bases; J trimming: 7 bases; junction bases outside the gene matches: 14. CDR3 length equals 17 residues. CDR3 in amino acids: CASREGSGRISDGELFF. CDR3 nucleotide sequence: TGTGCCAGCAGAGAAGGTAGCGGGAGGATCTCTGACGGGGAGCTGTTTTTT.

This clone was seen a few times. This rearrangement joins TRBV4-3 to TRBJ2-2; D is uncertain. This CDR3 has 13 residues. Trimming cost V 0 bases and J 6 bases, with 5 bases left between them. Germline V gene sequence: CDR1 LGHNA, CDR2 YSLEER. For the CDR3, the DNA is TGCGCCAGCAGCCAAGATGGGCCCGGGGAGCTGTTTTTT. Amino acid sequence: CASSQDGPGELFF.

The genes are TRBV27 and TRBJ2-5; 7 nucleotides line up with TRBD2. With V trimmed by 6 bases and J by 5 bases, 6 bases remained unmatched. Germline CDR1 MNHEY, CDR2 SMNVEV (reference sequence). The CDR3 covers 13 residues. The DNA of the CDR3 is TGTGCCAGCAGCCCTAACGGGGGGGAGACCCAGTACTTC. Amino acids: CASSPNGGETQYF.

V and J are TRBV10-3 and TRBJ2-7; 10 bases agree with TRBD2. The germline gives CDR1 ENHRY, CDR2 SYGVKD. V was clipped by 7 bases and J by 7 bases; unmatched bases: 7. This CDR3 spans 13 amino acids. Here the CDR3 DNA reads TGTGCCATCAAGGCTAGCGGGAGAACTGAGCAGTACTTC. It translates to CAIKASGRTEQYF.

CDR3 DNA sequence: TGTGCCAGCAGTGGCCGGGTCGTCAACTTGTACGAGCAGTACTTC. It is translated as CASSGRVVNLYEQYF. The rearrangement uses TRBV25-1 and TRBJ2-7, with unresolved D. V lost 4 bases and J lost 4, with 17 bases in between. The CDR3 consists of 15 residues. Germline V gene data show CDR1 as MGHDK and CDR2 as SYGVNS.